The 8 T cell receptor beta chains in this list originate from one sample, sequenced in a study of patients and donors after allogeneic stem cell transplantation. TCRdb re-analysed the RT-PCR reads in MiXCR, keeping a single row per CDR3 protein. The repertoire holds 400,000 to 450,000 distinct CDR3 sequences, with 16% as singletons. The specimen was blood, either unsorted or a sorted T cell fraction (not recorded which). These receptors were taken from a human donor who was either an allogeneic HSCT recipient or a stem cell or donor lymphocyte infusion donor (not recorded which). It is not recorded whose cells these are; they may come from a transplant donor.

This clonotype showed up just once. This chain connects TRBV25-1 to TRBJ1-1; D call uncertain. CDR1 is MGHDK, CDR2 SYGVNS, per germline. V was shortened by 2 bases and J by 6 bases, with 19 bases between the two germline ends. This CDR3 has 16 amino acids. CDR3 residues: CASSENSIAIIAEAFF. CDR3 coding DNA: TGTGCCAGCAGTGAAAACAGTATTGCGATTATCGCTGAAGCTTTCTTT.

This clonotype was seen a few times. The chain uses TRBV5-6 and TRBJ2-1; TRBD2 agrees at 11 bases. Trimming took 0 bases from V and 7 from J; bases not matched to a gene: 3. There are 15 residues in the CDR3. Germline V gene sequence: CDR1 SGHDT, CDR2 YYEEEE. CDR3 amino acids: CASSLGSGGANEQFF. CDR3 DNA sequence: TGTGCCAGCAGCTTGGGTAGCGGGGGGGCGAATGAGCAGTTCTTC.

Many counts were recorded for this clonotype. The chain uses TRBV2 and TRBJ2-5; D unclear. CDR3 length equals 12 residues. The V gene lost 2 bases and the J gene lost 4 bases, with 5 bases spanning the gap. CDR1 and CDR2 from the germline V gene are SNHLY and FYNNEI. The DNA of the CDR3 is TGTGCCAGCAGTGAATGGGGAGAGACCCAGTACTTC. Amino acids: CASSEWGETQYF.

This clonotype showed up just a few times. This chain links TRBV6-1 with TRBJ1-4, with D perhaps matching TRBD1 (5 bases). The germline CDR1 and CDR2 sequences are MNHNS and SASEGT. The CDR3 sequence is 14 residues long. Trimming cost V 6 bases and J 13 bases, with 21 bases left between them. CDR3: CASSRGQSGSSLFF. In DNA form, the CDR3 reads TGTGCCAGCAGCCGAGGACAATCCGGGAGTTCACTGTTTTTT.

This clonotype turned up a few times. The chain has TRBV15 and TRBJ1-2; D unclear. The germline V and J ends were trimmed by 0 bases and 6 bases, with 2 bases remaining between them. The CDR3 extends over 11 amino acids. Germline CDR1 and CDR2: LNHNV and YYDKDF (reference sequence). CDR3 nucleotides: TGTGCCACCAGCAGAGACCATGGCTACACCTTC. Its translation: CATSRDHGYTF.

This clonotype was observed a handful of times. J is TRBJ1-4 and V is TRBV20-1; D is perhaps TRBD1 (6 bases). Germline V gene lookup returns CDR1 DFQATT and CDR2 SNEGSKA (reference sequence). Trimming removed 1 base from V and 10 bases from J, with 13 bases in between. The CDR3 is 13 residues long. The CDR3 DNA sequence: TGCAGTGCTAGAGTGGGGGCGCAAGGAAAACTGTTTTTT. Protein product: CSARVGAQGKLFF.

Only a few counts were recorded for this clonotype. The chain has TRBV3-1 and TRBJ1-5; D unresolved. Germline V CDR1 and CDR2: LGHDT, YNNKEL (reference sequence). The CDR3 length is 14 residues. Trimming shortened V by 0 bases and J by 5 bases, and 8 bases separated the two germline ends. CDR3 in DNA: TGTGCCAGCAGCCAAGAGGCGGTTCATCAGCCCCAGCATTTT. Its protein product is CASSQEAVHQPQHF.

This chain uses TRBV7-7 with TRBJ2-5; D possibly corresponds to TRBD1 (6 bases). The CDR3 is 15 residues long. Deletions cut 6 bases from V and 4 bases from J, with 18 bases between. The germline CDR1 and CDR2 sequences are SSHAT and FNYEAQ (reference sequence). Here the CDR3 DNA reads TGTGCCAGCAGTCCCGGGACATTCCAGCGAGAGACCCAGTACTTC. Translation: CASSPGTFQRETQYF.